This T cell receptor (beta chain) was observed in a study of response to subunit inactivated influenza vaccine. Whole-study results and caveats: New T cells are recruited in small numbers by each seasonal influenza vaccination, according to the authors' suggestion.

TCRdb recomputed calls from the RT-PCR reads with MiXCR, one row per CDR3 protein. The table includes 300,000 to 350,000 distinct CDR3 sequences, approximately 21% detected once. This clonotype was seen more than once but under ten times. Its antigen is still unknown. The CDR3 consists of 14 residues. Germline V CDR1 and CDR2: SGHRS, YFSETQ. V lost 4 bases to trimming and J lost 6 bases, with 14 bases between them. The source material was PBMCs from blood, sampled 21 months after vaccination. This chain joins TRBV5-1 and TRBJ2-1; D might be TRBD2 (6 bases). The TCR originated in a man in his fifties or sixties who received an inactivated influenza vaccine. CDR3: CASSLGGPSNEQFF. DNA for the CDR3: TGCGCCAGCAGCCTGGGAGGCCCATCCAATGAGCAGTTCTTC.